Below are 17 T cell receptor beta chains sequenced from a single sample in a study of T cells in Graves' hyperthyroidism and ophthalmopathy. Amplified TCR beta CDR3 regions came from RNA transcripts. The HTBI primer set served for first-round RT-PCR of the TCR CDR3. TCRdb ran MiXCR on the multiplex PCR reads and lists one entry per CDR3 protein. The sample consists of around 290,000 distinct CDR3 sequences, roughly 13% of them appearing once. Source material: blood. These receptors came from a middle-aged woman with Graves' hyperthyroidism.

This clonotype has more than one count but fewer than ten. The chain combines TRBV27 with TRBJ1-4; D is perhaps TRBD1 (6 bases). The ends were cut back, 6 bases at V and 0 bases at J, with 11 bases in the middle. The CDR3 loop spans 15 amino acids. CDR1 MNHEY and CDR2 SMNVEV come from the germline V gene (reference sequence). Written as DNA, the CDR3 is TGTGCCAGCAGACGACAGGCTGCAACTAATGAAAAACTGTTTTTT. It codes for CASRRQAATNEKLFF.

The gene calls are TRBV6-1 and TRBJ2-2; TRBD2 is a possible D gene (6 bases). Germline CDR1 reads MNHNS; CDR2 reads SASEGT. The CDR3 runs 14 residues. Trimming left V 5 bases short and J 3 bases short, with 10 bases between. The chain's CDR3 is CASSMGTHTGELFF. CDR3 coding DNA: TGTGCCAGCAGTATGGGGACTCACACCGGGGAGCTGTTTTTT.

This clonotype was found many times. CDR3 nucleotides: TGTGCCAGCAGTTCAGGACAGGGGTACGAGCAGTACTTC. Translation: CASSSGQGYEQYF. The chain couples TRBV28 to TRBJ2-7; the match to TRBD1 covers 9 bases. CDR1 is MDHEN, CDR2 SYDVKM, per germline. V gave up 4 bases and J gave up 4 bases; unmatched junction bases: 2. The CDR3 loop spans 13 amino acids.

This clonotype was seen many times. In DNA form, the CDR3 reads TGTGCCAGCAGTGCGGACAGGGCCACCGGGGAGCTGTTTTTT. It specifies CASSADRATGELFF. This chain connects TRBV6-1 to TRBJ2-2; 8 nucleotides agree with TRBD1. Losses at the gene ends were 4 bases for V and 4 bases for J; bases not matched to a gene: 2. The CDR3 is 14 amino acids. The germline V gene has CDR1 MNHNS and CDR2 SASEGT.

CDR3 nucleotide sequence: TGTGCCAGCTCACCATTAGGGACAGGAGGTCTGGAGCAGTACTTC. Translated: CASSPLGTGGLEQYF. The chain combines TRBV18 with TRBJ2-7; TRBD1 agrees at 8 bases. V was pared by 2 bases and J by 7 bases, with 10 bases of the junction left unmatched. This CDR3 is built from 15 residues. Germline loops: CDR1 KGHSH, CDR2 LQKENI. The variable domain in full, completed from reference TRBV18 and TRBJ2-7, reads NAGVMQNPRHLVRRRGQEARLRCSPMKGHSHVYWYRQLPEEGLKFMVYLQKENIIDESGMPKERFSAEFPKEGPSILRIQQVVRGDSAAYFCASSPLGTGGLEQYFGPGTRLTVT.

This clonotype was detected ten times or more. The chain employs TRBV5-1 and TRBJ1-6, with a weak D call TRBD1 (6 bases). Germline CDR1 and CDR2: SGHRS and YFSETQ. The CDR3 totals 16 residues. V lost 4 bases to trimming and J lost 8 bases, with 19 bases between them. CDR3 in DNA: TGCGCCAGCAGCCCCTACGCGGACAGATCATATTCACCCCTCCACTTT. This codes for CASSPYADRSYSPLHF.

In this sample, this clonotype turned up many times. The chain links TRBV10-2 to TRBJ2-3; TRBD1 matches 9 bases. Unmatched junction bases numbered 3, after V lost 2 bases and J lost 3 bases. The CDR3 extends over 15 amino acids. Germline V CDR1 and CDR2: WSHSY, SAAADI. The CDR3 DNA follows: TGCGCCAGCAGTGAGGGACAGGGGTGGACAGATACGCAGTATTTT. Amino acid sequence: CASSEGQGWTDTQYF.

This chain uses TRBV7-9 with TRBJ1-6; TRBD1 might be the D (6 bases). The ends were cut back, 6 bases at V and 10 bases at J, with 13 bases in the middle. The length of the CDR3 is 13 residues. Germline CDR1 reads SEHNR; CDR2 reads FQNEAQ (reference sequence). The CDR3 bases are TGTGCCAGCAGAGCAGGGGAGGGATCACCCCTCCACTTT. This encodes CASRAGEGSPLHF.

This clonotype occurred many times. CDR3 sequence reads: CASSTTGINEKLFF. CDR3 sequence (DNA): TGTGCCAGCAGCACGACAGGGATTAATGAAAAACTGTTTTTT. This chain joins TRBV13 and TRBJ1-4, with 7 bases lining up with TRBD1. This CDR3 region has 14 residues. V shed 5 bases and J 4 bases; nucleotides not matched to a gene: 4. Germline V lookup: CDR1 PRHDT, CDR2 FYEKMQ (reference sequence). The full variable domain, rest sourced from reference TRBV13 and TRBJ1-4, is AAGVIQSPRHLIKEKRETATLKCYPIPRHDTVYWYQQGPGQDPQFLISFYEKMQSDKGSIPDRFSAQQFSDYHSELNMSSLELGDSALYFCASSTTGINEKLFFGSGTQLSVL.

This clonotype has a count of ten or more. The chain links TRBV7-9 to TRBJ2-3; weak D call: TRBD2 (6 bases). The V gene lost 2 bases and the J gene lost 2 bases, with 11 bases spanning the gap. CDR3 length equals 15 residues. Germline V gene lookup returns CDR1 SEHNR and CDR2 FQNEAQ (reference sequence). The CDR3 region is CASSLRGLTTDTQYF. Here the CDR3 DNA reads TGTGCCAGCAGCTTAAGGGGACTCACCACAGATACGCAGTATTTT.

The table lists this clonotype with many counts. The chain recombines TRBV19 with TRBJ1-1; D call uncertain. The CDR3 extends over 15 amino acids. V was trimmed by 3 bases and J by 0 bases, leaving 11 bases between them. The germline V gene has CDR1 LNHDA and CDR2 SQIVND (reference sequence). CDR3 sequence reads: CASSIPGGMNTEAFF. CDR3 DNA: TGTGCCAGTAGTATCCCGGGTGGAATGAACACTGAAGCTTTCTTT.

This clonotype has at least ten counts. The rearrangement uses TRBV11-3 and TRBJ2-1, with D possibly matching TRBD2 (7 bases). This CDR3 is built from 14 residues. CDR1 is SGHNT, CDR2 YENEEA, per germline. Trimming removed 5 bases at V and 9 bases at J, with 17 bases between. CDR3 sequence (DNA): TGTGCCAGCAGCCCCAGGGAGGGGGTCGGTGAGCAGTTCTTC. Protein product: CASSPREGVGEQFF. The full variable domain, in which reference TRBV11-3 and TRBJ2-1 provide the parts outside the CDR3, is EAGVVQSPRYKIIEKKQPVAFWCNPISGHNTLYWYLQNLGQGPELLIRYENEEAVDDSQLPKDRFSAERLKGVDSTLKIQPAELGDSAVYLCASSPREGVGEQFFGPGTRLTVL.

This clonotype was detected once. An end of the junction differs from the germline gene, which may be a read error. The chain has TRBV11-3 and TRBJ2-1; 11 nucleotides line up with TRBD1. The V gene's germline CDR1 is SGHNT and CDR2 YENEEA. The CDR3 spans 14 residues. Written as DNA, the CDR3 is TGCGCCAGCAGCTTGGACAGGGGGCCCCTGGGGCAGTTCTTC. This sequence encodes CASSLDRGPLGQFF. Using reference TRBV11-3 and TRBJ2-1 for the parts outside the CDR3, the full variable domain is EAGVVQSPRYKIIEKKQPVAFWCNPISGHNTLYWYLQNLGQGPELLIRYENEEAVDDSQLPKDRFSAERLKGVDSTLKIQPAELGDSAVYLCASSLDRGPLGQFFGPGTRLTVL.

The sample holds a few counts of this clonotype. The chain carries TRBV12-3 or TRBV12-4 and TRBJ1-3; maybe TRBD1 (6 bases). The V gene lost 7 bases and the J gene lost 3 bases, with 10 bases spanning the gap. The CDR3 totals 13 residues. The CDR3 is CASTRTDGNTIYF. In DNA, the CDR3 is TGTGCCAGCACCAGGACAGATGGAAACACCATATATTTT.

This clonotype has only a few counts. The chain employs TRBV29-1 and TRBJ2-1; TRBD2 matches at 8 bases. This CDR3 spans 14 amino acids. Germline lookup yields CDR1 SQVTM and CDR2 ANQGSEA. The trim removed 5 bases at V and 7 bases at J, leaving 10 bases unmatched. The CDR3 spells CSVSFTSGSNEQFF. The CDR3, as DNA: TGCAGCGTTTCTTTTACTAGCGGAAGTAATGAGCAGTTCTTC.

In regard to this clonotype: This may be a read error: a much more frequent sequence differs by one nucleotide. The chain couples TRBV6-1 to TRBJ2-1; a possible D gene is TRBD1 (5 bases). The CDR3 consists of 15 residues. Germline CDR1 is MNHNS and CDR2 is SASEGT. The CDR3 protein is CAISERGAEYNEQFF. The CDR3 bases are TGTGCCATCAGTGAAAGGGGCGCGGAATACAATGAGCAGTTCTTC.

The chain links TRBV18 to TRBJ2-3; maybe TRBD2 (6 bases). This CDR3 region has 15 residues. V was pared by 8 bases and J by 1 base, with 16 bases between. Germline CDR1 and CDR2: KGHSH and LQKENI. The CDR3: CASAGPSAGTDTQYF. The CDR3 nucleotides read TGTGCCAGCGCGGGACCCTCGGCGGGCACAGATACGCAGTATTTT. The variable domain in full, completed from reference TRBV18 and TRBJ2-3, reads NAGVMQNPRHLVRRRGQEARLRCSPMKGHSHVYWYRQLPEEGLKFMVYLQKENIIDESGMPKERFSAEFPKEGPSILRIQQVVRGDSAAYFCASAGPSAGTDTQYFGPGTRLTVL.